This T cell receptor (beta chain) stems from a study of T cells after yellow fever vaccination. Whole-study results and caveats: Overall, a small share of clonotypes was seen in both CD4 and CD8 compartments. Post-booster samples contained most primary-vaccination clones (approximately 95% CD4, roughly 88% CD8).

The study made its TCR cDNA through 5'RACE template switching. That step introduced a universal primer site along with UMIs. TCRdb processed the 5' RACE reads anew with MiXCR; each CDR3 protein has one entry. The sample yields under 600,000 distinct CDR3 sequences, 13% seen once. The table lists this clonotype with many counts. No antigen is known for it. CDR3 size: 13 residues. Trimming cost V 1 base and J 5 bases, with 7 bases left between them. Per the germline V gene, CDR1 is SGHRS and CDR2 is YFSETQ. The rearrangement links TRBV5-1 to TRBJ1-5; no reliable D call. Sequencing was performed on PBMCs, taken on the day of the yellow fever booster vaccination. The TCR was taken from a man aged 30-40 years who received the YFV17D yellow fever vaccine. CDR3 protein: CASSLFPDQPQHF. The DNA of the CDR3 is TGCGCCAGCAGCTTGTTCCCAGATCAGCCCCAGCATTTT.